This T cell receptor beta chain emerged from a study of shared T cell receptors in the human thymus. Assay used: immunoSEQ multiplex PCR; TCRdb lists only in-frame clones, some missing. The repertoire holds 600,000 or so clones, with over 75% as singletons. The junction had 10 bases not matched to a gene; V was cut back by 0 bases and J by 5 bases. The CDR3 sequence is 16 residues long. In germline, CDR1 is SGDLS, CDR2 YYNGEE. These data also featured in a second study, about human thymus T cells. According to that study: Corrective cardiac surgery supplied the resected thymus tissue. Apparent bias marked the V and J gene usage of thymic and blood repertoires.

The rearrangement links TRBV9 to TRBJ2-7; 8 bases line up with TRBD2. The source is a boy under two years old with a congenital heart defect. Sequencing was performed on thymocytes. In DNA, the CDR3 is TGTGCCAGCAGCGTAGATACGGGACTAGGAGGGGACGAGCAGTACTTC. It encodes CASSVDTGLGGDEQYF.